One T cell receptor beta chain is described in this entry. This clonotype was detected a few times. Its antigen is still unknown. Per-base quality was not reported, and no clone a single base away is much larger than it. This sample is drawn from a study of T cell repertoires in cytomegalovirus infection (dated by TCRdb to between 2018 and 2021). General notes on the study: Donor HLA type was relevant to the analysis, as public TCR beta signatures indicated carriage of CMV infection together with the matching HLA type.

Beyond this particular receptor, the publication reports: The ex vivo response was dominated by HLA-C-restricted CMV-specific TCR beta clonotypes, which also provided the single most frequent clonotype in two of eight donors. Cumulative frequency of public TCR beta family members discriminated carriers of CMV infection plus the relevant HLA type in this cohort and an independent approximately 400-donor cohort.

Including cysteine and phenylalanine, the CDR3 has 13 amino acids. CDR3 DNA only is kept here, 39 bases in frame from base 1. CDR1 and CDR2 are drawn from the germline V gene (reference sequence): MNHEY, SMNVEV. The V end gives up 8 bases and the J end 7 bases, leaving 6 bases in the junction not matched to a gene. Instrument on record: Illumina HiSeq 1500. The public reads were reprocessed in TCRdb via fastp at Q25 and MiXCR, keeping in-frame beta chains. Identical CDR3 proteins give one entry, which carries the most common genes and DNA. This sample gives about 360,000 distinct CDR3 sequences in total; roughly 20% of them show up just once. The leading ten clones occupy less than 9.5% of the sample.

The chain joins TRBV27 to TRBJ1-1, and 11 bases in between align with TRBD1. The receptor was isolated from a human donor in good health (CMV status not recorded). Some clones in this sample may be carry-over from other donors' samples. What was sequenced was PBMCs. The sequenced DNA: TGTGCCAGCGCCGGACAGGGGGCTATTGAAGCTTTCTTT. Translation gives CASAGQGAIEAFF.